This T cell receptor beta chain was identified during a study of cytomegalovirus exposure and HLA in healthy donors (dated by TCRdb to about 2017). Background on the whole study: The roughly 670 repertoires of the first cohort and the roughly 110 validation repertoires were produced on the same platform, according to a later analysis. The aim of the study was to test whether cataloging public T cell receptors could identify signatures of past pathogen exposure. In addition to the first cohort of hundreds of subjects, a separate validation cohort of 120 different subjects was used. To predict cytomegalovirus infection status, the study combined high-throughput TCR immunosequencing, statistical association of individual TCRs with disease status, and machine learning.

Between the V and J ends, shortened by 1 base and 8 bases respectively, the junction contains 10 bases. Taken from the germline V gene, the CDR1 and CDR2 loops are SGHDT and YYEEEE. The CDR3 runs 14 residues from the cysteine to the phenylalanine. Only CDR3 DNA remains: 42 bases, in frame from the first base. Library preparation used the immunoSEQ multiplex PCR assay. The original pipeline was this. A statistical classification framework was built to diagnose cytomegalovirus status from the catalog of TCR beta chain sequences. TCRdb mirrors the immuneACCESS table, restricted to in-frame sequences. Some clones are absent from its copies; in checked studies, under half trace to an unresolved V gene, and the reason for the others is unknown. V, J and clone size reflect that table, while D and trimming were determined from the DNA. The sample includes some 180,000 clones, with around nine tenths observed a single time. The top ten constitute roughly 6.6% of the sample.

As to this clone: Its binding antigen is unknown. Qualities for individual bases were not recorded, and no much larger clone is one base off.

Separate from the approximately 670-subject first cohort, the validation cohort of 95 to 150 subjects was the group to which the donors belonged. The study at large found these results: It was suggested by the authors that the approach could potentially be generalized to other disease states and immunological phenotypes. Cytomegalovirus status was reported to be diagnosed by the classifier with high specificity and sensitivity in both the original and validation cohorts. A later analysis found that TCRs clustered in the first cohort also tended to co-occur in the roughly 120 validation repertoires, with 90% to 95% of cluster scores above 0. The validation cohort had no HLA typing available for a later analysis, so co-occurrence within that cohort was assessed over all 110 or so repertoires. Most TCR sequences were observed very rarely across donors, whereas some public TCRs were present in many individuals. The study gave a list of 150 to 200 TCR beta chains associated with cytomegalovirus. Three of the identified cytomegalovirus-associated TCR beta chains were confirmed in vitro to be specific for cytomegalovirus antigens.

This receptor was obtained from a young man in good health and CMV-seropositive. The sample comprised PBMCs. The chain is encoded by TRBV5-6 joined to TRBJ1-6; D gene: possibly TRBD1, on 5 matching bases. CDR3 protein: CASSLPGPYSPLHF. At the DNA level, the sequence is TGTGCCAGCAGCTTGCCAGGGCCTTATTCACCCCTCCACTTT.